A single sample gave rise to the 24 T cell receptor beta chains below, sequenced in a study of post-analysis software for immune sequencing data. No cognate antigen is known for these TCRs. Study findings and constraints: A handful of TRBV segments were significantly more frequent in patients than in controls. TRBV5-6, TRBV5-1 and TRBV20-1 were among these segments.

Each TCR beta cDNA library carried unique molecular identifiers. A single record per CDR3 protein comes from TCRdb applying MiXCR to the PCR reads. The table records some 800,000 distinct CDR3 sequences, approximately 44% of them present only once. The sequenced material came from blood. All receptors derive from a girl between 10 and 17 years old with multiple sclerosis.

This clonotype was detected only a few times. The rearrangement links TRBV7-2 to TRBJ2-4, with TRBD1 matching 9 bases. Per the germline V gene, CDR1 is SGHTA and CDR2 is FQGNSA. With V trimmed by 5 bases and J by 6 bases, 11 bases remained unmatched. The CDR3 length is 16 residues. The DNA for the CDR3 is TGTGCCAGCAGCAGACAACCGGGACAGGGTATAAACATTCAGTACTTC. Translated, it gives CASSRQPGQGINIQYF.

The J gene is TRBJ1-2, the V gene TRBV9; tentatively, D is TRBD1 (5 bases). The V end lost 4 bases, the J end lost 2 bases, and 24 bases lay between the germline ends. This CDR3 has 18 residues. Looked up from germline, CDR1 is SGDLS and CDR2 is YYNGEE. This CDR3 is CASSSPRWGESHNYGYTF. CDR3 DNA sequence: TGTGCCAGCAGCTCACCCCGGTGGGGGGAGTCCCACAACTATGGCTACACCTTC.

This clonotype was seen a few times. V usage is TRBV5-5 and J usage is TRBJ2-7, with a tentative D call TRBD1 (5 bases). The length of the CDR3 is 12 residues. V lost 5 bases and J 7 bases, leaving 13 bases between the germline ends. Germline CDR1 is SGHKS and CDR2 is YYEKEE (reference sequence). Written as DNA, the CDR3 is TGTGCCAGCAGTTTTCAGGGCCGGGAGCAGTACTTC. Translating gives CASSFQGREQYF.

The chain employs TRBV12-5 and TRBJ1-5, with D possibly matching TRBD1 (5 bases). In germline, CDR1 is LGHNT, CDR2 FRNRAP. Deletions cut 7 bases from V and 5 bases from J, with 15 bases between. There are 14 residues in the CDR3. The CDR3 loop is CASAAGTLYQPQHF. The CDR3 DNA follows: TGTGCTAGTGCCGCAGGGACTCTATATCAGCCCCAGCATTTT.

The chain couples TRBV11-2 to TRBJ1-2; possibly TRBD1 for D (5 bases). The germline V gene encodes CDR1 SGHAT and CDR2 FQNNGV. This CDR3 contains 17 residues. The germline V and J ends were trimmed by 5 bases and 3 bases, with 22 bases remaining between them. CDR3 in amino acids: CASSPWRDSPGDYGYTF. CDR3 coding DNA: TGTGCCAGCAGCCCATGGCGAGACAGCCCCGGGGACTATGGCTACACCTTC.

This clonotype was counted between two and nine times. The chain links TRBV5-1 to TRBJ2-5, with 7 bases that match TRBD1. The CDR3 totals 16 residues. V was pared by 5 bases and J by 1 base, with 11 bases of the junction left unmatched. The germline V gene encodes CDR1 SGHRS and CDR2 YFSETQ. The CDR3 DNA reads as TGCGCCAGCAGACCGACAGGGCTTTTACGCCAAGAGACCCAGTACTTC. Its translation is CASRPTGLLRQETQYF. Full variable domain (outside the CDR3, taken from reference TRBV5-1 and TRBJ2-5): KAGVTQTPRYLIKTRGQQVTLSCSPISGHRSVSWYQQTPGQGLQFLFEYFSETQRNKGNFPGRFSGRQFSNSRSEMNVSTLELGDSALYLCASRPTGLLRQETQYFGPGTRLLVL.

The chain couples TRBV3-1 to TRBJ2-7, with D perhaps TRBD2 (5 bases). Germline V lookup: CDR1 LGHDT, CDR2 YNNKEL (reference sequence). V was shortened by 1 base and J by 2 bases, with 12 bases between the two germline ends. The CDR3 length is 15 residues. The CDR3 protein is CASSQGVAGTYEQYF. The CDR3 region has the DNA TGTGCCAGCAGCCAAGGTGTGGCGGGCACCTACGAGCAGTACTTC.

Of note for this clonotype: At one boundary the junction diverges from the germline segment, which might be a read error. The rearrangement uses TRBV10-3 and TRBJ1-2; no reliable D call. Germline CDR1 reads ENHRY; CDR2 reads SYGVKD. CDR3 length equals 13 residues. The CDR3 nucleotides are TGTGCCATCAGCGAGTCGTTGAGTTATGGCTACACCTTC. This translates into CAISESLSYGYTF.

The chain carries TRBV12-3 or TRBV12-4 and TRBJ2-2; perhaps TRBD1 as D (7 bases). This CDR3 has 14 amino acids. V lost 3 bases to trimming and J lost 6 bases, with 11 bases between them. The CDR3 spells CASSLGRGAGELFF. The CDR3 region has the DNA TGTGCCAGCAGTTTGGGCAGGGGGGCCGGGGAGCTGTTTTTT.

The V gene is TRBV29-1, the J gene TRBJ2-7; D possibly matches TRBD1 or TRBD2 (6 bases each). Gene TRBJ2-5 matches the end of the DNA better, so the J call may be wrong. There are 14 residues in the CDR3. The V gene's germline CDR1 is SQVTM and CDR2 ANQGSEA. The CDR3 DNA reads TGCAGCGTTGAAGCCGGAGAGGGGGGAGAGACCCAGTACTTC. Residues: CSVEAGEGGETQYF.

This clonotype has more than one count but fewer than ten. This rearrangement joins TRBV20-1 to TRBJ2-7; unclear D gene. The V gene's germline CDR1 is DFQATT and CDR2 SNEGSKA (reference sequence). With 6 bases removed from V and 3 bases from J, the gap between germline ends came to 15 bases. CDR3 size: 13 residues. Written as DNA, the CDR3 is TGCAGTGCCGTCGATGGTGCGGTCTACGAGCAGTACTTC. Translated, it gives CSAVDGAVYEQYF.

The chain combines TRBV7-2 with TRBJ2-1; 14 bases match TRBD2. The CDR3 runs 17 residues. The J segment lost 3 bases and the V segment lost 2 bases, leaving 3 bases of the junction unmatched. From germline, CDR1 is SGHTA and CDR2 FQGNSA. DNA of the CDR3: TGTGCCAGCAGCTTAAGGACTAGCGGGAGGCACTACAATGAGCAGTTCTTC. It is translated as CASSLRTSGRHYNEQFF.

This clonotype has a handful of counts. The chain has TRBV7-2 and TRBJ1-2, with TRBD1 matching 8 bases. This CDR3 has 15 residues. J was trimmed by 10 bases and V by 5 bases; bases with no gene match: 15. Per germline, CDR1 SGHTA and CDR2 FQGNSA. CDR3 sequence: CASSLQSQTGAAYTF. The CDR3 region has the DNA TGTGCCAGCAGCCTCCAATCCCAGACAGGGGCGGCCTACACCTTC. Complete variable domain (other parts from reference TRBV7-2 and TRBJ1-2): GAGVSQSPSNKVTEKGKDVELRCDPISGHTALYWYRQSLGQGLEFLIYFQGNSAPDKSGLPSDRFSAERTGGSVSTLTIQRTQQEDSAVYLCASSLQSQTGAAYTFGSGTRLTVV.

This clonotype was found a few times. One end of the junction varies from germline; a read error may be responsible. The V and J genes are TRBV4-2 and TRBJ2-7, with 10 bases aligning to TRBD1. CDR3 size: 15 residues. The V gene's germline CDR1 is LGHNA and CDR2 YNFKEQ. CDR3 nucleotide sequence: TGTGCCAGCAGCCAGGCCGGGACAGGGGTCGAGACCCAGTCCTTC. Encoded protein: CASSQAGTGVETQSF.

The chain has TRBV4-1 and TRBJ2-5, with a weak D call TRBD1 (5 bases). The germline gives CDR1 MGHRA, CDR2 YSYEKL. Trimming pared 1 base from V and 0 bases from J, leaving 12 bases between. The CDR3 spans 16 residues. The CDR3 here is CASSQGQQGYQETQYF. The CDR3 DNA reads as TGCGCCAGCAGCCAAGGTCAGCAGGGTTACCAAGAGACCCAGTACTTC.

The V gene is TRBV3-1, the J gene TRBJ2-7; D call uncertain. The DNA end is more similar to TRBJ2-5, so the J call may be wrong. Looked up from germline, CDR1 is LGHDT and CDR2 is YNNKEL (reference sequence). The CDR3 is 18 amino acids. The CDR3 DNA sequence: TGTGCCAGCAGCCCCATAGAGCCGTTCCCCGCTTCGCGGGAGACCCAGTACTTC. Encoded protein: CASSPIEPFPASRETQYF.

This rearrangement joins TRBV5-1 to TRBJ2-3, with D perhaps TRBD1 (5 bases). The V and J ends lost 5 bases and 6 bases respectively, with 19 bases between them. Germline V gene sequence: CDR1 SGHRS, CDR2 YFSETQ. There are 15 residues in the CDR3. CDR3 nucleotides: TGCGCCAGCAGGAGAGGAGAACAGGCGAAGGATACGCAGTATTTT. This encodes CASRRGEQAKDTQYF.

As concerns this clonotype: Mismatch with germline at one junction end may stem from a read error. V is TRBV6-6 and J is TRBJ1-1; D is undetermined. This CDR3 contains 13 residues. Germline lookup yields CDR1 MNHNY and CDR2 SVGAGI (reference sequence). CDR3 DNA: TGCGCCAGCAGTTACACTTGGCGGGATGAAGCTTTCTTT. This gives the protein CASSYTWRDEAFF.

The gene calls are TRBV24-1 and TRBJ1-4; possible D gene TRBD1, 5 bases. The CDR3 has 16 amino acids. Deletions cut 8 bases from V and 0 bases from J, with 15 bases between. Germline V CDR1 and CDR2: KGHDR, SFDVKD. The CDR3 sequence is CATISRRDPTNEKLFF. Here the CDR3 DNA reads TGTGCCACCATAAGCCGCCGGGACCCAACTAATGAAAAACTGTTTTTT.

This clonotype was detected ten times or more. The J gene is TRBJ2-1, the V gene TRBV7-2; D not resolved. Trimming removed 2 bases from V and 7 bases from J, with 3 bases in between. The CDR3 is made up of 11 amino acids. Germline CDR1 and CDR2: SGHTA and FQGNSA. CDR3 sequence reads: CASSLMNEQFF. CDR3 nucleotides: TGTGCCAGCAGCTTAATGAATGAGCAGTTCTTC.

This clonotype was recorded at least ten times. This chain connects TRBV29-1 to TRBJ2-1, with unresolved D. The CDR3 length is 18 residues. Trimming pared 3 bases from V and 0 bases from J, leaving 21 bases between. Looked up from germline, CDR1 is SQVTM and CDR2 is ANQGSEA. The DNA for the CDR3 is TGCAGCGTTGACTTCCCGCAGGACGCGCCTGTCTCCTACAATGAGCAGTTCTTC. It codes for CSVDFPQDAPVSYNEQFF.

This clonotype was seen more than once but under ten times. This chain's CDR3 is CASKAGQGYNEQFF. CDR3 in DNA: TGTGCCAGCAAGGCGGGACAGGGTTACAATGAGCAGTTCTTC. The chain employs TRBV12-3 or TRBV12-4 and TRBJ2-1; 9 positions agree with TRBD1. V gave up 7 bases and J gave up 4 bases; unmatched junction bases: 5. There are 14 residues in the CDR3.

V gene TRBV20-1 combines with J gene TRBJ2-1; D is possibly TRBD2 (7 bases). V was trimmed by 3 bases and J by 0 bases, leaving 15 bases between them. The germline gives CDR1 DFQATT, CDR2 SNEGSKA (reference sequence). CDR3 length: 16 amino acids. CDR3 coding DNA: TGCAGTGCTAGCGCTAGCGGAGGGGGCTCCTACAATGAGCAGTTCTTC. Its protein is CSASASGGGSYNEQFF.

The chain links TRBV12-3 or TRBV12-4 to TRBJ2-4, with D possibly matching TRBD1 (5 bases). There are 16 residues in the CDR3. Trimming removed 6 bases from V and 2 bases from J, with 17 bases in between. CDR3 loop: CASRPTWGLTKNIQYF. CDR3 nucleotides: TGTGCCAGCAGACCAACCTGGGGCTTAACCAAAAACATTCAGTACTTC.